This TCR beta chain was recorded in a study of blood T cell repertoires in COVID-19. Study at large: The study drew acute and convalescent COVID-19 samples from the United States, Italy and Spain. PBMCs, B-cell-depleted T cells, or T cells provided the cDNA or gDNA that made up the material.

Authors' processing steps: The authors estimated nucleated cell counts from reference gene primer amplification. Assay used: immunoSEQ multiplex PCR; TCRdb lists only in-frame clones, some missing. V and J calls and clone size follow that table, whereas D and trimming were derived from the DNA. This table has about 180,000 clones, about 85% appearing once. Sequencing input: peripheral blood. This clonotype was obtained from a woman between 25 and 40 years old with active or convalescent COVID-19.

CDR3 in amino acids: CASSSTRLAGGSTDTQYF. The CDR3, as DNA: TGTGCCAGCAGTTCAACCCGACTAGCGGGGGGTAGCACAGATACGCAGTATTTT. The rearrangement uses TRBV28 and TRBJ2-3, with TRBD2 matching over 13 bases. Germline assignment: CDR1 MDHEN and CDR2 SYDVKM. V was pared by 4 bases and J by 0 bases, with 7 bases of the junction left unmatched. The CDR3 has 18 residues.